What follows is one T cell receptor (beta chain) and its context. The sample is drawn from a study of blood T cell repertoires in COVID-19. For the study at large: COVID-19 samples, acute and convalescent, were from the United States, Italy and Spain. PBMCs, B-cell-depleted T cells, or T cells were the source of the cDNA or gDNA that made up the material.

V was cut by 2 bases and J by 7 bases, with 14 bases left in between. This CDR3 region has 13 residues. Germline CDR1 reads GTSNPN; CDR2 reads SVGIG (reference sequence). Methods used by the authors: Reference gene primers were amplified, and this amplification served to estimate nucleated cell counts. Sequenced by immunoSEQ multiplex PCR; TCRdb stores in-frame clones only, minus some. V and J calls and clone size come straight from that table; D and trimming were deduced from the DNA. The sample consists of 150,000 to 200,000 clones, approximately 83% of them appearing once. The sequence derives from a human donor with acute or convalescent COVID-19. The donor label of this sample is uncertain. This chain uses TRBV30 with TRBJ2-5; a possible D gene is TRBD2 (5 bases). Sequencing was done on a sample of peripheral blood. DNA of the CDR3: TGTGCCTGGAGTACCTCTAGAGAGGGGACCCAGTACTTC. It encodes CAWSTSREGTQYF.